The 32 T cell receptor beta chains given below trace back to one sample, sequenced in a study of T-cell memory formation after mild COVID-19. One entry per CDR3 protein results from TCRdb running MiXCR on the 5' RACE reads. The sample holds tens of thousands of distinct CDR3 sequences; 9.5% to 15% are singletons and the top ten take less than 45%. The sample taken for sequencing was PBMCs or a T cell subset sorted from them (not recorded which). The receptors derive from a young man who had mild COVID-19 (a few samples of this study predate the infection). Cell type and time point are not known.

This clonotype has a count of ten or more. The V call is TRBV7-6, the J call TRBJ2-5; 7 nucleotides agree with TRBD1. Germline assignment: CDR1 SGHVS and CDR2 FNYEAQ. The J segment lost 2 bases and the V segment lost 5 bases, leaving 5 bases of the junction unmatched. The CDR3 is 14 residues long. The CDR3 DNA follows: TGTGCCAGCAGCCCGTTGGGACAGCAAGAGACCCAGTACTTC. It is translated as CASSPLGQQETQYF.

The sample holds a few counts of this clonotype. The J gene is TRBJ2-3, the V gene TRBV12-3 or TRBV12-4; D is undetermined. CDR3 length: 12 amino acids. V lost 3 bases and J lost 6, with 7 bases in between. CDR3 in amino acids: CASSFGGDTQYF. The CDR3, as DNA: TGTGCCAGCAGTTTTGGTGGGGATACGCAGTATTTT.

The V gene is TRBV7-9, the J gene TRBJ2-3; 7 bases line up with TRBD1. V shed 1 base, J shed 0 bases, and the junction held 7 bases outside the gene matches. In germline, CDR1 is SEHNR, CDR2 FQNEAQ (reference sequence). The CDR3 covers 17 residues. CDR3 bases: TGTGCCAGCAGCTTAGTTGCCGGGACAGCTAGCACAGATACGCAGTATTTT. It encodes CASSLVAGTASTDTQYF. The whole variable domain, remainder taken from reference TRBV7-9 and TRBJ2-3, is DTGVSQNPRHKITKRGQNVTFRCDPISEHNRLYWYRQTLGQGPEFLTYFQNEAQLEKSRLLSDRFSAERPKGSFSTLEIQRTEQGDSAMYLCASSLVAGTASTDTQYFGPGTRLTVL.

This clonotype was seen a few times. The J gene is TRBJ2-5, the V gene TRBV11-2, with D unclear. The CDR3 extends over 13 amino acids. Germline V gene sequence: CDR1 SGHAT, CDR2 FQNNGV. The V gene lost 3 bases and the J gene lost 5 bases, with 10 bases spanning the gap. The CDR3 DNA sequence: TGTGCCAGCAGCTTTAGATACAGCGAGACCCAGTACTTC. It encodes CASSFRYSETQYF.

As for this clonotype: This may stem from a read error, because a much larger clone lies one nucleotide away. The CDR3 bases are TGTGCCAGCAGTTTCCGGGACAGGGTTACCATTCAGTACTTC. Translation gives CASSFRDRVTIQYF. The chain uses TRBV28 and TRBJ2-4, with 9 bases identical to TRBD1. The ends lost 3 bases at V and 9 bases at J; junction bases unmatched: 6. The germline V gene encodes CDR1 MDHEN and CDR2 SYDVKM. The CDR3 is 14 amino acids.

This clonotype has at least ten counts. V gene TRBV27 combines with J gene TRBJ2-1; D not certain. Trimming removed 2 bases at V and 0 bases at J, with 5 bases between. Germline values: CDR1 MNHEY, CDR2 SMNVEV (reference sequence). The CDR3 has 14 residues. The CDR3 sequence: CASSLASSYNEQFF. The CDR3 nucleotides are TGTGCCAGCAGTTTAGCGAGCTCCTACAATGAGCAGTTCTTC.

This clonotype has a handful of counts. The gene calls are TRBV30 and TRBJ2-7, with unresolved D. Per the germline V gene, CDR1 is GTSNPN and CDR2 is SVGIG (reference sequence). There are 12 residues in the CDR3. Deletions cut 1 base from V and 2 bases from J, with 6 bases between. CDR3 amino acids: CAWSGPAYEQYF. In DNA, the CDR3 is TGTGCCTGGAGTGGCCCCGCCTACGAGCAGTACTTC.

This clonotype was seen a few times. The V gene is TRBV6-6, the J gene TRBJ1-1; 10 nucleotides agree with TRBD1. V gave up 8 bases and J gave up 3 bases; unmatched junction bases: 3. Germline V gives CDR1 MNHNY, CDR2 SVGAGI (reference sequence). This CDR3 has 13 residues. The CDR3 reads CASGGTGDTEAFF. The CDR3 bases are TGTGCCAGCGGCGGGACAGGGGACACTGAAGCTTTCTTT.

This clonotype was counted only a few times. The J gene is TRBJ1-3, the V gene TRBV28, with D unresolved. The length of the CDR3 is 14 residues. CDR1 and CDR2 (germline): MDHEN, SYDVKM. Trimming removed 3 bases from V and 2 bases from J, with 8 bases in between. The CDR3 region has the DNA TGTGCCAGCAGTTTTTCGGGGACTGGAAACACCATATATTTT. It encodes CASSFSGTGNTIYF.

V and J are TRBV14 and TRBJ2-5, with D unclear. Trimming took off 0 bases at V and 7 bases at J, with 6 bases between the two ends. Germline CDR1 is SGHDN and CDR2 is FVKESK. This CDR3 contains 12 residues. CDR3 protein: CASSQEIRTQYF. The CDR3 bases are TGTGCCAGCAGCCAAGAAATCCGGACCCAGTACTTC.

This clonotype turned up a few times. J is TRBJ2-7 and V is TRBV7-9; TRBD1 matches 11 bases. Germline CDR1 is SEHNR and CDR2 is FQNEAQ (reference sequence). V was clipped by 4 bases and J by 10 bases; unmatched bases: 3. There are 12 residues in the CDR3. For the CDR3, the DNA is TGTGCCAGCAGCTGGACAGGGGGCCCCCAGTACTTC. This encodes CASSWTGGPQYF.

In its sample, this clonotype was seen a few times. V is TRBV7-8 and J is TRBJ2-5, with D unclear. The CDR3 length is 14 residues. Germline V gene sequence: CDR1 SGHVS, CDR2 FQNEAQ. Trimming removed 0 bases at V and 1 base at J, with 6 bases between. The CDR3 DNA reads TGTGCCAGCAGCTTAGCCTACTTCCAAGAGACCCAGTACTTC. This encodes CASSLAYFQETQYF. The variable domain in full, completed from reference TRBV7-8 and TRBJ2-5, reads GAGVSQSPRYKVAKRGQDVALRCDPISGHVSLFWYQQALGQGPEFLTYFQNEAQLDKSGLPSDRFFAERPEGSVSTLKIQRTQQEDSAVYLCASSLAYFQETQYFGPGTRLLVL.

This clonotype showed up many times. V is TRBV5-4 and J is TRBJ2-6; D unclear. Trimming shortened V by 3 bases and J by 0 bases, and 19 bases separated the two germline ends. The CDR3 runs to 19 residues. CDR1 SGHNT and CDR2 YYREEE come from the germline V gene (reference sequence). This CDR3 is CASSSAEYVLNSGANVLTF. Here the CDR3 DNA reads TGTGCCAGCAGCTCGGCAGAGTACGTCCTTAACTCTGGGGCCAACGTCCTGACTTTC.

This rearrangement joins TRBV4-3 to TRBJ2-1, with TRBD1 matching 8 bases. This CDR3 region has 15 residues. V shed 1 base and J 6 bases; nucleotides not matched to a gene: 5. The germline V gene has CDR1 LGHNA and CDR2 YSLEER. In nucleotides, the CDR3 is TGCGCCAGCAGCCAAGGCATCACAGGGGGCAATGAGCAGTTCTTC. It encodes CASSQGITGGNEQFF.

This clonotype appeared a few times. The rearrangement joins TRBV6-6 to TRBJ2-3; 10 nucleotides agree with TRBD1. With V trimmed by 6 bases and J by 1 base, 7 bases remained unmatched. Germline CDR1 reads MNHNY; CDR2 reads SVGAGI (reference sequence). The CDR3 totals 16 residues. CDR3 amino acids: CASSRTGGKGTDTQYF. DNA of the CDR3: TGTGCCAGCAGCCGGACAGGGGGTAAAGGCACAGATACGCAGTATTTT.

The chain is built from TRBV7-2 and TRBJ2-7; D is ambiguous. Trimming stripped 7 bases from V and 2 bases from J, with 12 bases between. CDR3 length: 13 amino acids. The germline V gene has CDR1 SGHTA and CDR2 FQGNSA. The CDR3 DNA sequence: TGTGCCAGCACCTCCAGACCCGCCTACGAGCAGTACTTC. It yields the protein CASTSRPAYEQYF.

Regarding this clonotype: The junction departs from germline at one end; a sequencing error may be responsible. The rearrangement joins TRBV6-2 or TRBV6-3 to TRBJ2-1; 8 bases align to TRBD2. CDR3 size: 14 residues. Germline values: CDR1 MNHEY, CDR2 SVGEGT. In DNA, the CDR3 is TGCGCCAGCTCTCGGGGGGGCGCCTACAATGAGCAGTTCTTC. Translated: CASSRGGAYNEQFF.

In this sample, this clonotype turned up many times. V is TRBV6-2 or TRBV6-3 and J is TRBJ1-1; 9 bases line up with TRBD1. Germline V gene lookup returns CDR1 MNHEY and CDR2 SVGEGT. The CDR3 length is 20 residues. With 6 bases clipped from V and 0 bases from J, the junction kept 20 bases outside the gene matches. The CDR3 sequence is CASRNQIKAGTGLVNTEAFF. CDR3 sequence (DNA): TGTGCCAGCAGAAATCAAATAAAGGCCGGGACAGGGTTGGTGAACACTGAAGCTTTCTTT.

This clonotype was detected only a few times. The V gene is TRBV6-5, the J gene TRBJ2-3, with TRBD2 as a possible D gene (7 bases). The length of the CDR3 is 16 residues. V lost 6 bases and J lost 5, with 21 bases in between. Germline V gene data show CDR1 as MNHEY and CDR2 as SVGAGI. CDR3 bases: TGTGCCAGCAGCCTCCTGAAGGGGGGGTTAGGAGATACGCAGTATTTT. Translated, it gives CASSLLKGGLGDTQYF.

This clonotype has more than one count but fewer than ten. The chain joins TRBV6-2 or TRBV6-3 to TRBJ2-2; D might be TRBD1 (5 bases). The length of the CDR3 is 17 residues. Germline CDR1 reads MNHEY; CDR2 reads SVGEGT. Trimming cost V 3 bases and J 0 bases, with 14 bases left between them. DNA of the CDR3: TGTGCCAGCAGTTATGGGGCAGGGAAAACGAACACCGGGGAGCTGTTTTTT. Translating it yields CASSYGAGKTNTGELFF.

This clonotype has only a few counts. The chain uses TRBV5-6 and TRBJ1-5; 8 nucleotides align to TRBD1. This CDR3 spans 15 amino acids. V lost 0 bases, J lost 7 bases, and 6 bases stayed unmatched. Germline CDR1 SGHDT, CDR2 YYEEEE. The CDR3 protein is CASSLGPGQGQPQHF. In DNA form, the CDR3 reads TGTGCCAGCAGCTTGGGGCCAGGACAGGGACAGCCCCAGCATTTT.

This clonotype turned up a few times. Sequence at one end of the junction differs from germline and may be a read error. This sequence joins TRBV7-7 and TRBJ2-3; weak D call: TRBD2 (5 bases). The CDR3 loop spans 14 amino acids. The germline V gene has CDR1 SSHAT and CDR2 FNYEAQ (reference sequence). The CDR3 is CASSATSWGDTQYF. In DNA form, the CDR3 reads TGTGCTAGCAGCGCAACTAGTTGGGGAGATACGCAGTATTTT.

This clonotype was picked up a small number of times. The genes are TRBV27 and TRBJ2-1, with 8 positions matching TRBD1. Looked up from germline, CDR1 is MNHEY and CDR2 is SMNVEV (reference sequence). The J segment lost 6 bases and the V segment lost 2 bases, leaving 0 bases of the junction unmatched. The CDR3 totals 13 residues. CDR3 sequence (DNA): TGTGCCAGCAGTTTAGGACAGGGCAATGAGCAGTTCTTC. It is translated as CASSLGQGNEQFF.

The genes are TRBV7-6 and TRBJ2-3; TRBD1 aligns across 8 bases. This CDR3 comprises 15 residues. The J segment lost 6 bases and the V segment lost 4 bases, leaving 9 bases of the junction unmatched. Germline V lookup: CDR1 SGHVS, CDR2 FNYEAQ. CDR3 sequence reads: CASSSTGGVGDTQYF. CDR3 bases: TGTGCCAGCAGCTCCACAGGGGGAGTTGGGGATACGCAGTATTTT.

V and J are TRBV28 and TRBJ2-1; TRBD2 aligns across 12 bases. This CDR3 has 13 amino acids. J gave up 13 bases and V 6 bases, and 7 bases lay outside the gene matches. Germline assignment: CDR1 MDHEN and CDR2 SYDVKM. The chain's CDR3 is CASRTRLAGDQFF. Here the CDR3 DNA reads TGTGCCAGCAGAACCAGACTAGCGGGGGACCAGTTCTTC.

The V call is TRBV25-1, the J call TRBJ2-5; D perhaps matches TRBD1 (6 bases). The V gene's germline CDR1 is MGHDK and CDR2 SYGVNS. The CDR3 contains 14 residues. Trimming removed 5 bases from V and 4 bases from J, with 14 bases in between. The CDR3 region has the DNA TGTGCCAGCAGTAAACAGGGTGGCGTAGAGACCCAGTACTTC. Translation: CASSKQGGVETQYF.

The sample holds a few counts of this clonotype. The CDR3 loop reads CSAIGEGIEAFF. The CDR3 DNA reads TGCAGTGCTATCGGTGAAGGTATTGAAGCTTTCTTT. The genes are TRBV20-1 and TRBJ1-1; no clear D. The CDR3 runs to 12 residues. CDR1 and CDR2 from the germline V gene are DFQATT and SNEGSKA (reference sequence). V gave up 4 bases and J gave up 7 bases, with 13 bases separating them.

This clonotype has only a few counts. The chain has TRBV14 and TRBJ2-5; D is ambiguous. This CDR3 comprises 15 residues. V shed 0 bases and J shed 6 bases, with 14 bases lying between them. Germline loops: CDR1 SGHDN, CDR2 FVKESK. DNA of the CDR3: TGTGCCAGCAGCCAAGATTGGTCCCAGTCGAAGACCCAGTACTTC. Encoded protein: CASSQDWSQSKTQYF.

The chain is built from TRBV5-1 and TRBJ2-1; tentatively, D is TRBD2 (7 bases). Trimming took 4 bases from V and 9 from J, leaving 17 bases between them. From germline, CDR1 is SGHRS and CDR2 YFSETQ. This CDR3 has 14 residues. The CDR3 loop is CASSPKGGDGEQFF. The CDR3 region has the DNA TGCGCCAGCAGCCCCAAGGGGGGGGATGGTGAGCAGTTCTTC.

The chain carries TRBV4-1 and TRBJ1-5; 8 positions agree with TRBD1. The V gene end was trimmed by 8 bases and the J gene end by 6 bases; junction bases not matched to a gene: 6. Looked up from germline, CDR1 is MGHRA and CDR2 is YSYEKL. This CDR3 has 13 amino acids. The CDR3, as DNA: TGCGCCAGCTCGGACAGGGTTGGTCAGCCCCAGCATTTT. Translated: CASSDRVGQPQHF.

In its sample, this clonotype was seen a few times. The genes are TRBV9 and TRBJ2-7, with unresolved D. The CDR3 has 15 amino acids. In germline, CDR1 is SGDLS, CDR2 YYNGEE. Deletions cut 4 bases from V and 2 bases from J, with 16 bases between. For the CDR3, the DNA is TGTGCCAGCAGCCCAGGACCGATACGACCCTACGAGCAGTACTTC. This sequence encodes CASSPGPIRPYEQYF. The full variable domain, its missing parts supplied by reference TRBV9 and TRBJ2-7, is DSGVTQTPKHLITATGQRVTLRCSPRSGDLSVYWYQQSLDQGLQFLIQYYNGEERAKGNILERFSAQQFPDLHSELNLSSLELGDSALYFCASSPGPIRPYEQYFGPGTRLTVT.

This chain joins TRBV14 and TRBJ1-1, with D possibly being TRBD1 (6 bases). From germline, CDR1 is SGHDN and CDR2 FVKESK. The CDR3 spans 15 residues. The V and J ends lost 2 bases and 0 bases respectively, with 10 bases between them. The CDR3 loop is CASSQPGHLNTEAFF. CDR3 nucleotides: TGTGCCAGCAGCCAACCGGGACACCTGAACACTGAAGCTTTCTTT.